Presented here are 3 T cell receptor beta chains from one specimen sequenced in a study of beta chain features in type 1 diabetes. Expressed TCRB transcripts were sequenced after all isolated RNA was converted to cDNA. Method: immunoSEQ multiplex PCR; TCRdb's copy keeps in-frame clones and lacks some. The data hold around 500,000 clones, with about an eighth observed a single time. Sequencing was performed on naive CD4+ T cells from blood. Source of these receptors: a young woman in good health.

J is TRBJ1-2 and V is TRBV7-2; 7 positions agree with TRBD1. The CDR3 contains 14 residues. V gave up 5 bases and J gave up 4 bases; unmatched junction bases: 7. From germline, CDR1 is SGHTA and CDR2 FQGNSA. The CDR3 loop is CASSHQTGPYGYTF. In nucleotides, the CDR3 is TGTGCCAGCAGCCATCAGACAGGGCCCTATGGCTACACCTTC.

This chain joins TRBV30 and TRBJ2-7; 10 positions agree with TRBD1. The V gene's germline CDR1 is GTSNPN and CDR2 SVGIG (reference sequence). The CDR3 spans 16 residues. The trim removed 3 bases at V and 4 bases at J, leaving 12 bases unmatched. CDR3 DNA: TGTGCCTGGAGCATATGGGGAGGGACAGGGGTGTACGAGCAGTACTTC. Amino acid sequence: CAWSIWGGTGVYEQYF.

This clone was recorded a few times. The rearrangement joins TRBV18 to TRBJ2-7, with 9 bases that match TRBD1. The J segment lost 6 bases and the V segment lost 4 bases, leaving 10 bases of the junction unmatched. The CDR3 loop spans 15 amino acids. Germline CDR1 and CDR2: KGHSH and LQKENI. CDR3 protein: CASSLGQGKGGEQYV. CDR3 coding DNA: TGTGCCAGCTCACTGGGACAGGGAAAGGGTGGCGAGCAGTACGTC.